These T cell receptor beta chains were read from a single sample in a study of T cells in Graves' hyperthyroidism and ophthalmopathy. TCRdb processed the multiplex PCR reads anew with MiXCR; each CDR3 protein has one entry. The repertoire includes 540,000 or so distinct CDR3 sequences, 15% to 18% of them detected once, and approximately 7% sits in the top ten. Sequenced sample: blood. These receptors came from a woman under 40 with Graves' hyperthyroidism. The CDR3 runs from the conserved cysteine through the conserved F or W.

J gene,V gene,CDR3 protein
TRBJ1-2,TRBV6-1,CASSQGLLYGYTF
TRBJ1-5,TRBV18,CASSPPGQGGNQPQHF
TRBJ2-2,TRBV6-1,CASSGGESNTGELFF
TRBJ2-3,TRBV5-1,CASSFISGRLSDTQYF
TRBJ1-5,TRBV7-3,CASSTEGQGARPQHF
TRBJ2-2,TRBV9,CASSTKDGLAFGELFF
TRBJ2-7,TRBV5-6,CASSLIMDYEQYF
TRBJ1-2,TRBV4-2,CASRRTGGGYTF
TRBJ2-1,TRBV7-2,CASSKSQVYNEQFF
TRBJ1-1,TRBV6-1,CASSVDRGNTEAFF
TRBJ1-1,TRBV30,CAWSSPTGHTEAFF
TRBJ1-6,TRBV19,CASNTGRNSPLHF
TRBJ2-3,TRBV3-1,CASSQEGSSGSFGTQYF
TRBJ1-2,TRBV27,CASSSTRDSNYGYIF
TRBJ2-3,TRBV4-1,CASSQDIPTVAYTQYF
TRBJ2-5,TRBV7-9,CASSRDSGLETQYF
TRBJ2-7,TRBV6-1,CASREGAEQYF
TRBJ1-1,TRBV11-2,CASRATRGRHTEAFF
TRBJ2-3,TRBV7-2,CASSVSGGGRWDTQYF
TRBJ1-5,TRBV20-1,CSARGFGANQPQHF
TRBJ2-5,TRBV11-2,CASSSGPTTVQTQYF
TRBJ2-7,TRBV5-1,CASSLVAGTTLTSSYEQYF
TRBJ1-6,TRBV14,CASSQVGGYSYNSPLHF
TRBJ1-2,TRBV20-1,CSATDGAYGYTF